A selection of T cell receptor beta chains follows, all from one sample in a study of T cell responses to AZD1222 COVID-19 vaccine. The data were produced by immunoSEQ multiplex PCR, yet TCRdb's version contains in-frame clones alone and is incomplete. The data contain around 120,000 clones, 80% to 90% of them seen just once; the ten biggest clones take up 7.7%. Material: peripheral blood, obtained on day 0 of AZD1222 vaccination. The receptors shown here come from an adult in good health. Both conserved end residues are part of each CDR3. The D gene is left open where the match is weak. Size is stated for part of the rows, as once, few or many counts, or as a class when the clone is expanded.

v_call: TRBV9; d_call: NA; j_call: TRBJ1-6; clone_size: NA; cdr3_aa: CASSAPLSVGVPLHF; cdr3_nt: TGTGCCAGCAGCGCCCCCCTCTCGGTGGGGGTGCCCCTCCACTTT
v_call: TRBV20-1; d_call: TRBD2; j_call: TRBJ2-3; clone_size: few; cdr3_aa: CSASPAGVGYF; cdr3_nt: TGCAGTGCTAGCCCCGCGGGAGTGGGATATTTT
v_call: TRBV10-2; d_call: TRBD1; j_call: TRBJ1-6; clone_size: NA; cdr3_aa: CASSVDRGSSSPLHF; cdr3_nt: TGCGCCAGCAGTGTAGACAGGGGATCGAGTTCACCCCTCCACTTT
v_call: TRBV4-1; d_call: TRBD2; j_call: TRBJ2-1; clone_size: NA; cdr3_aa: CASRDGLAGGPYSYNEQFF; cdr3_nt: TGCGCCAGCAGAGACGGACTAGCGGGGGGGCCTTACTCCTACAATGAGCAGTTCTTC
v_call: TRBV9; d_call: TRBD2; j_call: TRBJ2-2; clone_size: NA; cdr3_aa: CASSVGVAGGANTGELFF; cdr3_nt: TGTGCCAGCAGCGTAGGGGTAGCGGGGGGAGCGAACACCGGGGAGCTGTTTTTT
v_call: TRBV6-5; d_call: TRBD1; j_call: TRBJ1-5; clone_size: NA; cdr3_aa: CASSPRGTNQPQHF; cdr3_nt: TGTGCCAGCAGCCCCAGGGGGACTAATCAGCCCCAGCATTTT
v_call: TRBV3-1/TRBV3-2; d_call: TRBD2; j_call: TRBJ2-5; clone_size: NA; cdr3_aa: CASSQGGLAVETQYF; cdr3_nt: TGTGCCAGCAGCCAAGGTGGGCTAGCGGTGGAGACCCAGTACTTC
v_call: TRBV28; d_call: NA; j_call: TRBJ2-1; clone_size: NA; cdr3_aa: CASSHAGNEQFF; cdr3_nt: TGTGCCAGCAGCCACGCTGGCAATGAGCAGTTCTTC
v_call: TRBV3-1/TRBV3-2; d_call: TRBD1; j_call: TRBJ2-5; clone_size: NA; cdr3_aa: CASSARTGMETQYF; cdr3_nt: TGTGCCAGCAGCGCCCGGACAGGGATGGAGACCCAGTACTTC
v_call: TRBV6-5; d_call: NA; j_call: TRBJ1-1; clone_size: NA; cdr3_aa: CASLPGMNTEAFF; cdr3_nt: TGTGCCAGCCTTCCAGGGATGAACACTGAAGCTTTCTTT
v_call: TRBV6-8; d_call: TRBD1; j_call: TRBJ2-7; clone_size: NA; cdr3_aa: CASSRDRAPYEQYF; cdr3_nt: TGTGCCAGCTCGAGGGACAGGGCGCCCTACGAGCAGTACTTC
v_call: TRBV7-2; d_call: NA; j_call: TRBJ1-3; clone_size: NA; cdr3_aa: CASSLGGTGNTIYF; cdr3_nt: TGTGCCAGCAGCCTCGGTGGGACTGGAAACACCATATATTTT
v_call: TRBV11-1; d_call: TRBD1; j_call: TRBJ1-6; clone_size: NA; cdr3_aa: CASSHRTGDSPLHF; cdr3_nt: TGTGCCAGCAGCCATAGGACAGGGGATTCACCCCTCCACTTT
v_call: TRBV10-3; d_call: TRBD1; j_call: TRBJ1-1; clone_size: NA; cdr3_aa: CAISELTGINTEAFF; cdr3_nt: TGTGCCATCAGTGAGTTGACAGGGATCAACACTGAAGCTTTCTTT
v_call: TRBV3-1/TRBV3-2; d_call: NA; j_call: TRBJ1-2; clone_size: NA; cdr3_aa: CASSQDWSSYGYTF; cdr3_nt: TGTGCCAGCAGCCAAGATTGGTCGTCCTATGGCTACACCTTC
v_call: TRBV19; d_call: NA; j_call: TRBJ2-3; clone_size: NA; cdr3_aa: CASSITGATDTQYF; cdr3_nt: TGTGCCAGTAGTATCACCGGGGCCACAGATACGCAGTATTTT
v_call: TRBV5-4; d_call: NA; j_call: TRBJ2-5; clone_size: NA; cdr3_aa: CASSMGLNQETQYF; cdr3_nt: TGTGCCAGCTCTATGGGACTGAACCAAGAGACCCAGTACTTC
v_call: TRBV19; d_call: NA; j_call: TRBJ1-6; clone_size: NA; cdr3_aa: CASSPFGYNSPLHF; cdr3_nt: TGTGCCAGTAGTCCCTTTGGGTATAATTCACCCCTCCACTTT
v_call: TRBV28; d_call: NA; j_call: TRBJ2-1; clone_size: once; cdr3_aa: CASSQTRTYNEQFF; cdr3_nt: TGTGCCAGCAGTCAGACTCGGACCTACAATGAGCAGTTCTTC
v_call: TRBV15; d_call: NA; j_call: TRBJ1-2; clone_size: NA; cdr3_aa: CATSRDFQNYGYTF; cdr3_nt: TGTGCCACCAGCAGAGATTTTCAGAACTATGGCTACACCTTC
v_call: TRBV27; d_call: NA; j_call: TRBJ2-5; clone_size: NA; cdr3_aa: CASSLSPPPGVQETQYF; cdr3_nt: TGTGCCAGCAGTCTCTCCCCGCCCCCGGGGGTGCAAGAGACCCAGTACTTC
v_call: TRBV18; d_call: TRBD2; j_call: TRBJ2-7; clone_size: NA; cdr3_aa: CASSLTSGGTYEQYF; cdr3_nt: TGTGCCAGCTCGCTCACTAGCGGAGGGACCTACGAGCAGTACTTC
v_call: TRBV5-4; d_call: NA; j_call: TRBJ2-2; clone_size: NA; cdr3_aa: CASSGPGGGGNTGELFF; cdr3_nt: TGTGCCAGCAGCGGCCCGGGGGGCGGGGGTAACACCGGGGAGCTGTTTTTT
v_call: TRBV28; d_call: NA; j_call: TRBJ1-4; clone_size: NA; cdr3_aa: CASNGQSNPSEKLFF; cdr3_nt: TGTGCCAGCAATGGCCAGTCCAACCCGTCGGAAAAACTGTTTTTT
v_call: TRBV27; d_call: TRBD2; j_call: TRBJ2-5; clone_size: NA; cdr3_aa: CASSQWTSGRAEETQYF; cdr3_nt: TGTGCCAGCAGTCAGTGGACTAGCGGGAGGGCCGAGGAGACCCAGTACTTC